This TCR beta chain derives from a study of identical twins. Whole-study findings and limits: The more abundant beta clonotypes in cord blood had fewer insertions, and memory repertoires did not show this.

This clonotype was detected a few times. Its target is not known. TCRdb used MiXCR to reprocess the 5' RACE reads, holding one entry per CDR3 protein. The data hold approximately 500,000 distinct CDR3 sequences, with approximately 14% observed a single time. This CDR3 has 17 residues. J was trimmed by 0 bases and V by 1 base; bases with no gene match: 5. CDR1 DFQATT and CDR2 SNEGSKA come from the germline V gene (reference sequence). The sample also formed part of further work on yellow fever vaccine responses in identical twins.

Sequenced sample: CD4+ T cells sorted from blood. The receptor comes from a young woman in good health. The rearrangement joins TRBV20-1 to TRBJ1-6, with 8 bases fitting TRBD1. Here the CDR3 DNA reads TGCAGTGCTAGAGGTAGACAGGGGAGCTCCTATAATTCACCCCTCCACTTT. Translation gives CSARGRQGSSYNSPLHF.